The sequence of this T cell receptor beta chain was determined in a study of post-analysis software for immune sequencing data. This clonotype has only a few counts. Antigen specificity is unknown. cDNA libraries of TCR beta carried unique molecular identifiers. The source material, roughly 0.9 to 11 million T cells, gave rise to 400,000 to 550,000 cDNA molecules. TCRdb reprocessed the PCR reads via MiXCR and lists one record per CDR3 protein. The table lists some 700,000 distinct CDR3 sequences, approximately 60% of them singletons. The study's findings and limits: Relative to controls, patients had a few TRBV segments at higher frequency, with TRBV5-6, TRBV5-1 and TRBV20-1 among these. For normalized Chao1 diversity, multiple sclerosis patients scored significantly lower than controls did. Batch-matched samples strongly co-clustered by F measure.

The V segment lost 6 bases and the J segment 12 bases; nucleotides outside the gene matches: 16. Per the germline V gene, CDR1 is DFQATT and CDR2 is SNEGSKA (reference sequence). The CDR3 has 13 residues. The sequence came from a girl under 10 years old with multiple sclerosis. Sequencing input: blood. The J gene is TRBJ1-2, the V gene TRBV20-1, with 7 bases matching TRBD1. CDR3 in amino acids: CSARTGLKFLDTF. The CDR3 bases are TGCAGTGCAAGGACAGGACTTAAGTTCCTCGACACCTTC.